This paragraph covers one TCR beta chain sequence. What it recognizes is unknown. The source of the sample is a study of T cells after posttransplantation cyclophosphamide. General observations from the study: Later post-transplant blood repertoires were often dominated by donor CD8+ memory clones. Blood and skin or GI T cell repertoires showed limited TRB overlap. TRB clonality was highly associated with recipient CMV seropositivity and reactivation.

Peripheral blood was collected from the related graft donor on the marrow donation day. From germline, CDR1 is SGHRS and CDR2 YFSETQ. V gave up 0 bases and J gave up 1 base; unmatched junction bases: 5. CDR3 length equals 17 residues. Assay: immunoSEQ multiplex PCR; the TCRdb copy retains only in-frame clones and omits some. The table has 45,000 or so clones, 85% to 95% seen once. The gene calls are TRBV5-1 and TRBJ2-2; 8 bases align to TRBD2. The clonotype originates from a woman between 45 and 60 years old in good health and a related stem cell transplant donor. Source material: PBMCs. This CDR3 is CASSLVGTSGNTGELFF. In DNA, the CDR3 is TGCGCCAGCAGCTTGGTCGGTACTAGCGGGAACACCGGGGAGCTGTTTTTT.